This T cell receptor (beta chain) was captured in a study of T cell repertoires in cytomegalovirus infection. Study in general: Shared public TCR beta signatures pointed to both CMV infection and a matching HLA type.

Study-wide points: Summed frequency of shared TCR beta families picked out CMV carriers who also had the relevant HLA.

MiXCR, applied by TCRdb to the reads, yields one record per CDR3 protein. The table records 200,000 to 250,000 distinct CDR3 sequences, roughly 22% of them present only once. The table lists this clonotype with many counts. Its antigen is undetermined. Trimming removed 1 base from V and 4 bases from J; junction bases left unmatched: 9. This CDR3 has 16 residues. Germline lookup yields CDR1 SGHVS and CDR2 FQNEAQ. V is TRBV7-8 and J is TRBJ2-5; 7 bases are shared with TRBD1. This receptor was identified in a human donor in good health (CMV status not recorded). Some clones in this sample may be carry-over from other donors' samples. The sample was CD8+ T cells from PBMCs. The CDR3 nucleotides are TGTGCCAGCAGCTTAGGGGTAGGGGGCCCCAGAGAGACCCAGTACTTC. Amino acids: CASSLGVGGPRETQYF.